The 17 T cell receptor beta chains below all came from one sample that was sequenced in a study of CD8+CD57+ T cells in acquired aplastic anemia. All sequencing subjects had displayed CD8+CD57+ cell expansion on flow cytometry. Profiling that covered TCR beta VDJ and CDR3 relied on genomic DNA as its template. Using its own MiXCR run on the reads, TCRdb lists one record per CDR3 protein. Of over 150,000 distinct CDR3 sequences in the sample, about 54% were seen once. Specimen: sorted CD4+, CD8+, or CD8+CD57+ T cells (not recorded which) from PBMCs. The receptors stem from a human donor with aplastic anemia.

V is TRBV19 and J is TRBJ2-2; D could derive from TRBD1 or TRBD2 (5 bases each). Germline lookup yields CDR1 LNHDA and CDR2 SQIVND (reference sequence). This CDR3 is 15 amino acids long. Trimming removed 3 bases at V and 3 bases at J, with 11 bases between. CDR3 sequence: CASSILGRDTGELFF. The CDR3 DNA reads TGTGCCAGTAGTATTCTGGGACGGGACACCGGGGAGCTGTTTTTT.

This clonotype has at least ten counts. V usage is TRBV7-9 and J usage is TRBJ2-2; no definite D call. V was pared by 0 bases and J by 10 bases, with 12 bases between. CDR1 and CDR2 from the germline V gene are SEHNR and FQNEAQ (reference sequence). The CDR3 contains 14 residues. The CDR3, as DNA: TGTGCCAGCAGCTTAGCGACCGCGATTGAGGAGCTGTTTTTT. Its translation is CASSLATAIEELFF.

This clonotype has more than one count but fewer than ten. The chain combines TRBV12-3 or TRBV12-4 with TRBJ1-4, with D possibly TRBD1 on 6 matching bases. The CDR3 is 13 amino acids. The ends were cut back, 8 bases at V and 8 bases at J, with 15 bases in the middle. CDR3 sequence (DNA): TGTGCCAGCCATCAGGGGCTGGGCGAAAAACTGTTTTTT. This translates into CASHQGLGEKLFF.

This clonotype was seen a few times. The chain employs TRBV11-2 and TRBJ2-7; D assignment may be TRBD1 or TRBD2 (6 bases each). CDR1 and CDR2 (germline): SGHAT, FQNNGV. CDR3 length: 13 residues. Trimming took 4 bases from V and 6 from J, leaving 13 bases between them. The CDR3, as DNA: TGTGCCAGCAGCTCCGGGGGCTCGGGCGAGCAGTACTTC. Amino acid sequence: CASSSGGSGEQYF.

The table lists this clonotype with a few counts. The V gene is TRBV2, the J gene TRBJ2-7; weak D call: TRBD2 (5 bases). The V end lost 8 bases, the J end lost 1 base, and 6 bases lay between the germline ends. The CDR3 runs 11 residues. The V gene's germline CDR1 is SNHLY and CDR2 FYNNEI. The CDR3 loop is CASGLSYEQYF. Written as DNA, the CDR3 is TGTGCCAGCGGACTTTCCTACGAGCAGTACTTC.

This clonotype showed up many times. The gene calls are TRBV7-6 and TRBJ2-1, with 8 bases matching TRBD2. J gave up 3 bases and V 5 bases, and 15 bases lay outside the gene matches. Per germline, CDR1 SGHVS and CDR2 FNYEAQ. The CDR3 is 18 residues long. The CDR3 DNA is TGTGCCAGCAGCCTACGCTGGGGACTAGAGGGGGACTACAATGAGCAGTTCTTC. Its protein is CASSLRWGLEGDYNEQFF.

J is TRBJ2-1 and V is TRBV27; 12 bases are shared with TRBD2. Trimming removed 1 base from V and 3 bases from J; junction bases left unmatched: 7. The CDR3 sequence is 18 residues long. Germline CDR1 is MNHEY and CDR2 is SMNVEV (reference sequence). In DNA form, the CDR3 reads TGTGCCAGCAGTTTATTGACTAGCGGGGGTTTCATCTACAATGAGCAGTTCTTC. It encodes CASSLLTSGGFIYNEQFF.

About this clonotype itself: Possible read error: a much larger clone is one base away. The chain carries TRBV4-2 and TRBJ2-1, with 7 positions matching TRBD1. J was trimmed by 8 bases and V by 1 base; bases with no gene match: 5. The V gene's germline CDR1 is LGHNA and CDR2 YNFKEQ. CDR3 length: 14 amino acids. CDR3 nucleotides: TGTGCCAGCAGCCAAGTGACAGGGTCGCATGAGCAGTTCTTC. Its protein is CASSQVTGSHEQFF.

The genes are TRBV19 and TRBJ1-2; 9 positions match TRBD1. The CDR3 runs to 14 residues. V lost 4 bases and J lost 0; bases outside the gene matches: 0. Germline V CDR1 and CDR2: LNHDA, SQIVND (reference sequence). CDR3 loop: CASSRTGANYGYTF. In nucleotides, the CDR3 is TGTGCCAGTAGTAGGACAGGGGCTAACTATGGCTACACCTTC.

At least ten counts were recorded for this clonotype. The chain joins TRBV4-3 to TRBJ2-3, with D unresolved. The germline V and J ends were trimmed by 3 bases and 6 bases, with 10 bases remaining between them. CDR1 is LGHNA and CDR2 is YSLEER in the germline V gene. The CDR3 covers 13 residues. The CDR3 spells CASSQREEDTQYF. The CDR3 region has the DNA TGCGCCAGCAGCCAGAGAGAGGAGGATACGCAGTATTTT.

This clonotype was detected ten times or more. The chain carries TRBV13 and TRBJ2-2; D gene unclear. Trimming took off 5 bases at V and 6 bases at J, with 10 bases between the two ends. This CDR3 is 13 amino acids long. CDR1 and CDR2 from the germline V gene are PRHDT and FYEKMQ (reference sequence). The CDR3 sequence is CASSALGSGELFF. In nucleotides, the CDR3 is TGTGCCAGCAGCGCTCTTGGGTCCGGGGAGCTGTTTTTT.

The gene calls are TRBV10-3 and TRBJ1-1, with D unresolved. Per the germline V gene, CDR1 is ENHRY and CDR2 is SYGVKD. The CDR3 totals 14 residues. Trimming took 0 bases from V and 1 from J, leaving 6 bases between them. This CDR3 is CAISESVGNTEAFF. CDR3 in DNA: TGTGCCATCAGTGAGTCTGTTGGGAACACTGAAGCTTTCTTT.

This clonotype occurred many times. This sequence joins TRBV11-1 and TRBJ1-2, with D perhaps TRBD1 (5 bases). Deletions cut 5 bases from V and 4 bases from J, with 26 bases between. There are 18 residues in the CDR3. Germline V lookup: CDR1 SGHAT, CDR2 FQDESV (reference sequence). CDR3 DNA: TGTGCCAGCAGCGGTACCGGGTCCCCCCCGGATCAGGGCTATGGCTACACCTTC. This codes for CASSGTGSPPDQGYGYTF.

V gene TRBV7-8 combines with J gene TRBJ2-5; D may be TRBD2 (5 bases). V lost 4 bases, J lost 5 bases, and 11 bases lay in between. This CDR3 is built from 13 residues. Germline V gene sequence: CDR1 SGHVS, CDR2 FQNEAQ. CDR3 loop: CASSSRDVETQYF. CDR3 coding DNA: TGTGCCAGCAGCTCGAGGGATGTGGAGACCCAGTACTTC.

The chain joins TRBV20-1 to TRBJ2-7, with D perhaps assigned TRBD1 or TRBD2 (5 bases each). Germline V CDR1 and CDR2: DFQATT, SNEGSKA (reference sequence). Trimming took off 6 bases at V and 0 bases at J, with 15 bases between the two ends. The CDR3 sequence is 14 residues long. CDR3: CSASGARGSYEQYF. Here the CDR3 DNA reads TGCAGTGCCAGCGGAGCTAGGGGCTCCTACGAGCAGTACTTC.

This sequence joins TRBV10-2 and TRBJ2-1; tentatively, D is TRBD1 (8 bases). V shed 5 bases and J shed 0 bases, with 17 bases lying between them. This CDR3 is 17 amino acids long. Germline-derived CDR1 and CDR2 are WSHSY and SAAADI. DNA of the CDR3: TGCGCCAGCAGTAGCGGGGACAGGAGTTTCTCCTACAATGAGCAGTTCTTC. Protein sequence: CASSSGDRSFSYNEQFF.

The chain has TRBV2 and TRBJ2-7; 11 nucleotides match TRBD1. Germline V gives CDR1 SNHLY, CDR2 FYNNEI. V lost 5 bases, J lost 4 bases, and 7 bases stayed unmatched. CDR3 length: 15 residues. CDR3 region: CASSITGTGGYEQYF. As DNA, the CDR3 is TGTGCCAGCAGTATAACCGGGACAGGGGGTTACGAGCAGTACTTC.